A selection of T cell receptor beta chains follows, all from one sample in a study of identical twins. TCRdb reprocessed the 5' RACE reads with MiXCR, giving one entry per CDR3 protein. The table includes roughly 720,000 distinct CDR3 sequences, about 20% detected once. These data also formed part of another study, on T cells expressing NK-cell markers.

The source material was PBMCs. The source is a woman between 18 and 30 years old in good health. The CDR3 runs from the conserved cysteine through the conserved F or W. A D gene is named only where the DNA matches it firmly. Clone size is shown for a subset of rows, as once, few, many or a class of expanded clone.

abundance	v_gene	j_gene	d_gene	CDR3nt	CDR3aa
many	TRBV6-6	TRBJ2-3	.	TGTGCCAGCAGTTATACGGTGGATACGCAGTATTTT	CASSYTVDTQYF
.	TRBV6-2/TRBV6-3	TRBJ2-1	.	TGTGCCAGCAGTTTCAAGTCGGTCGGCAATGAGCAGTTCTTC	CASSFKSVGNEQFF
few	TRBV28	TRBJ2-3	.	TGTGCCAGCAGTTTAACAGGACCCGGCACAGATACGCAGTATTTT	CASSLTGPGTDTQYF
few	TRBV12-3/TRBV12-4	TRBJ2-7	.	TGTGCCAGCAGTTTGATCTACGGGTACGAGCAGTACTTC	CASSLIYGYEQYF
.	TRBV6-1	TRBJ2-7	TRBD2	TGTGCCAGCAGTGGAGGGACTAGCGGGAACGGTTACGAGCAGTACTTC	CASSGGTSGNGYEQYF
few	TRBV9	TRBJ2-1	.	TGTGCCAGCAGCGTAGGGTCCGGACCGAGCTCCTACAATGAGCAGTTCTTC	CASSVGSGPSSYNEQFF
few	TRBV6-2/TRBV6-3	TRBJ2-7	.	TGTGCCAGCAGAGTGGGGGCGCGGCAGTACTTC	CASRVGARQYF
few	TRBV2	TRBJ2-7	.	TGTGCCAGCAGCGCCACGTTGTACGAGCAGTACTTC	CASSATLYEQYF
.	TRBV6-2/TRBV6-3	TRBJ2-3	.	TGTGCCAGCAGCCTGGACCGAGCGTCCACAGATACGCAGTATTTT	CASSLDRASTDTQYF
few	TRBV7-2	TRBJ2-1	.	TGTGCCAGCAGCACCTCCCTGACTAGGGATGAGCAGTTCTTC	CASSTSLTRDEQFF
few	TRBV18	TRBJ2-2	.	TGTGCCAGCTCACCTCCGGAGGACACCGGGGAGCTGTTTTTT	CASSPPEDTGELFF
many	TRBV12-3/TRBV12-4	TRBJ2-7	.	TGTGCCAGCTCTCCTATCGGGACCGGGACGCGCTCCTACGAGCAGTACTTC	CASSPIGTGTRSYEQYF
.	TRBV6-1	TRBJ2-1	.	TGTGCCAGCAGTCCGAGGGTCAGTGAGCAGTTCTTC	CASSPRVSEQFF
.	TRBV6-1	TRBJ2-1	.	TGTGCCAGCAGTCGCCGACAGAGATACTACAATGAGCAGTTCTTC	CASSRRQRYYNEQFF
few	TRBV6-1	TRBJ1-2	.	TGTGCCAGCAGTCGCCCCGGGACGGATGGCTACACCTTC	CASSRPGTDGYTF
.	TRBV5-1	TRBJ1-5	.	TGCGCCAGCAGCTACGTACAGGGAGACCCCCAGCATTTT	CASSYVQGDPQHF
.	TRBV20-1	TRBJ2-2	TRBD2	TGCAGTGCTAGCCCATCTAGCGGGAGAGGGGAGCTGTTTTTT	CSASPSSGRGELFF
few	TRBV12-3/TRBV12-4	TRBJ2-1	.	TGTGCCAGCAGTTTTTCACTCAACAATGAGCAGTTCTTC	CASSFSLNNEQFF
few	TRBV5-1	TRBJ2-3	TRBD2	TGCGCCAGCAGCTTGGGCCTAGCGGAAGATACGCAGTATTTT	CASSLGLAEDTQYF
few	TRBV6-5	TRBJ2-7	.	TGTGCCAGCAGTTACTCGAGAAGGTCTAGCGAGGTCGAGCAGTACTTC	CASSYSRRSSEVEQYF
.	TRBV20-1	TRBJ2-1	.	TGCAGTGCTAGGACCCCCCTCCCAGGGGAGCAGTTCTTC	CSARTPLPGEQFF
many	TRBV10-3	TRBJ2-1	.	TGTGCCATCAGTGAGTTTCAGCGACCACAGAATGAGCAGTTCTTC	CAISEFQRPQNEQFF
.	TRBV13	TRBJ2-7	TRBD1	TGTGCCAGCACCATCGGGACAGGTCCCTACGAGCAGTACTTC	CASTIGTGPYEQYF
.	TRBV5-4	TRBJ2-2	.	TGTGCCAGCGCCCTACAGGGAAGGGGCACCGGGGAGCTGTTTTTT	CASALQGRGTGELFF
.	TRBV5-1	TRBJ2-1	TRBD2	TGCGCCAGCAGCTTGGAGGGACTAGCGGGCCCCTCCTACAATGAGCAGTTCTTC	CASSLEGLAGPSYNEQFF
few	TRBV5-5	TRBJ2-7	.	TGTGCCAGCAGCTTGGCCAGCCAGGAATACGAGCAGTACTTC	CASSLASQEYEQYF
many	TRBV27	TRBJ2-7	TRBD1	TGTGCCAGCTCATCACCCCGGGGACAGGGGTCCTACGAGCAGTACTTC	CASSSPRGQGSYEQYF
.	TRBV5-1	TRBJ2-1	TRBD1	TGCGCCAGCAGTCATGGACAGGGGGCGAATGAGCAGTTCTTC	CASSHGQGANEQFF
few	TRBV19	TRBJ2-5	.	TGTGCCAGTACCCCCACCACACCGGCCCAAGAGACCCAGTACTTC	CASTPTTPAQETQYF
few	TRBV7-2	TRBJ1-1	.	TGTGCCAGCAGCTTATACAGCTTGGTGGCTGAAGCTTTCTTT	CASSLYSLVAEAFF
few	TRBV12-3/TRBV12-4	TRBJ2-1	TRBD1	TGTGCCAGCAGTTTAACCGGGACAGGGAGAAATGAGCAGTTCTTC	CASSLTGTGRNEQFF
.	TRBV5-1	TRBJ2-2	.	TGCGCCAGCAGCTTGGCCGCCAGCCGAGGGGCCGGGGAGCTGTTTTTT	CASSLAASRGAGELFF
few	TRBV20-1	TRBJ1-1	TRBD1	TGCAGTGCTCCCGGGACAGGGAGCACTGAAGCTTTCTTT	CSAPGTGSTEAFF
many	TRBV29-1	TRBJ1-1	.	TGCACCGGGGGCGGATTAGGGGGGCTAAAAGCTTTCTTT	CTGGGLGGLKAFF
few	TRBV20-1	TRBJ2-2	.	TGCAGTGCTAGAGACCCAGCGGACCTTAACCTGGGGGAGCTGTTTTTT	CSARDPADLNLGELFF
.	TRBV3-1	TRBJ1-2	.	TGTGCCAGCAGCCGCCAGGACCATGGCTACACCTTC	CASSRQDHGYTF
.	TRBV24-1	TRBJ2-7	.	TGTGCCACCAGTGTCCCAGGGGATTGCTACGAGCAGTACTTC	CATSVPGDCYEQYF
few	TRBV5-4	TRBJ2-4	.	TGTGCCAGCAGCTTGGAGGGGGGTAGAGGGGCCAAAAACATTCAGTACTTC	CASSLEGGRGAKNIQYF